The 5 T cell receptor beta chains below were found in one sample sequenced in a study of blood T cell repertoires in COVID-19. The repertoire was sequenced with immunoSEQ multiplex PCR; TCRdb's copy has only in-frame clones and lacks some. Of approximately 350,000 clones in the sample, about 88% were seen once. The sample taken for sequencing was peripheral blood. All receptors derive from a woman aged 70 to 79 with COVID-19, enrolled during active disease.

This clone is a singleton in its sample. The chain employs TRBV7-8 and TRBJ2-6; D is possibly TRBD1 (6 bases). The CDR3 spans 15 residues. Trimming took off 5 bases at V and 2 bases at J, with 10 bases between the two ends. Looked up from germline, CDR1 is SGHVS and CDR2 is FQNEAQ. The CDR3 region is CASSPWTAGANVLTF. CDR3 bases: TGTGCCAGCAGCCCTTGGACAGCTGGGGCCAACGTCCTGACTTTC.

V and J are TRBV5-1 and TRBJ1-6; 9 bases line up with TRBD1. V was pared by 4 bases and J by 7 bases, with 3 bases of the junction left unmatched. This CDR3 region has 14 residues. Germline V gene sequence: CDR1 SGHRS, CDR2 YFSETQ. DNA of the CDR3: TGCGCCAGCAGCGTGGACAGGGGCAATTCACCCCTCCACTTT. It is translated as CASSVDRGNSPLHF.

The rearrangement uses TRBV5-1 and TRBJ1-6; TRBD1 matches at 9 bases. The CDR3 is 17 amino acids. The germline V gene has CDR1 SGHRS and CDR2 YFSETQ. The V and J ends lost 4 bases and 5 bases, in that order; junction bases with no gene match: 10. The CDR3 region has the DNA TGCGCCAGCAGCGCCTCTCCGACAGGGGGTAATAATTCACCCCTCCACTTT. This encodes CASSASPTGGNNSPLHF.

The rearrangement uses TRBV5-1 and TRBJ2-3; D is possibly TRBD1 (5 bases). Trimming left V 4 bases short and J 2 bases short, with 14 bases between. From germline, CDR1 is SGHRS and CDR2 YFSETQ. The CDR3 has 15 amino acids. CDR3 nucleotides: TGCGCCAGCAGCCGAACCCGCAGGGACACAGATACGCAGTATTTT. It is translated as CASSRTRRDTDTQYF.

The V call is TRBV10-1, the J call TRBJ2-3; 7 bases agree with TRBD1. The trim removed 2 bases at V and 4 bases at J, leaving 3 bases unmatched. The germline V gene encodes CDR1 WNHNN and CDR2 SYGVQD (reference sequence). The CDR3 runs to 14 residues. CDR3 sequence: CASSERQGADTQYF. As DNA, the CDR3 is TGCGCCAGCAGTGAGAGGCAGGGGGCAGATACGCAGTATTTT.